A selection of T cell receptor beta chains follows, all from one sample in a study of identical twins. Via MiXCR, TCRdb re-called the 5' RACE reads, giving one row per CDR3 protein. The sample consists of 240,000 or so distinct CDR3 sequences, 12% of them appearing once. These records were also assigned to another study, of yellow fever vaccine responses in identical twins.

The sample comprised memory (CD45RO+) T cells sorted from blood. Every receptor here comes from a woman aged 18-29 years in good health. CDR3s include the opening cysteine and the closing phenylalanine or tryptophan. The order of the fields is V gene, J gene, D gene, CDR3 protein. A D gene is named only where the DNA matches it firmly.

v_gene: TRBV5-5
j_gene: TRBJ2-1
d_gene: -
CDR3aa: CASSLAHTGYNEQFF

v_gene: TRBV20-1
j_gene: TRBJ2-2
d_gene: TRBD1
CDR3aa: CSARPLDRGFAGELFF

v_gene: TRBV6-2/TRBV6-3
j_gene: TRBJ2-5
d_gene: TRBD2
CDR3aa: CASSPERIAGGYGGTQYF

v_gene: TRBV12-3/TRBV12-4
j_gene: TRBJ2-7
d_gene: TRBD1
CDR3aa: CASSAGGEQYF

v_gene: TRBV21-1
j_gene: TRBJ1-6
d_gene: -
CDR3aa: CASSFPCRDRLHF

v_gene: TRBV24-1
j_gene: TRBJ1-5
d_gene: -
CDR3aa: CATSEARYQPQHF

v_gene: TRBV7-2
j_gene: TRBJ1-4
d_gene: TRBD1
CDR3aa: CASSQHRGLGEKLFF

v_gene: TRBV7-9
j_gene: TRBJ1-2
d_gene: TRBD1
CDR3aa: CASSYSGTGGGYTF

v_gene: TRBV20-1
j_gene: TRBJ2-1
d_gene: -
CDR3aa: CSAGGAVYEQFF

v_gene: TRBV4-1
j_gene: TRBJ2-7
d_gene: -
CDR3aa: CASSPGTSEQYF

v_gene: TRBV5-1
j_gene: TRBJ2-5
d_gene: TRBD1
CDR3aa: CASSAGTGGIETQYF

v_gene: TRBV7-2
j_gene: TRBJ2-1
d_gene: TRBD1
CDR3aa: CASAGQGYNEQFF

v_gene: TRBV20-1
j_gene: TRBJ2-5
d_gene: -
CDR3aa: CSASPEQETQYF

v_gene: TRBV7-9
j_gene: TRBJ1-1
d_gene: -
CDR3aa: CASSPRGGGNAEAFF

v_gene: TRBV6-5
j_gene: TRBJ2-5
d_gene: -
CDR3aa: CATSRKGGTQYF

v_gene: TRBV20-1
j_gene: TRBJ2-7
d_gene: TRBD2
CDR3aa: CSARLAGEVSYEQYF

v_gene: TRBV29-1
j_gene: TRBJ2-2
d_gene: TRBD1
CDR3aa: CSAQDREAGELFF

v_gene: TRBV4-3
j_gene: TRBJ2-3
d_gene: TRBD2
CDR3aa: CASSQVASGGRDTQYF

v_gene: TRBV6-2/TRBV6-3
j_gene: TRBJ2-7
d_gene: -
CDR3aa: CASSYSSGESYEQYF

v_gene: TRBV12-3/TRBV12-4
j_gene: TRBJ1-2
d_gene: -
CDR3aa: CASRTGQFYGYTF

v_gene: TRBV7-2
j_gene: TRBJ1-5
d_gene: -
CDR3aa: CASSSVYNQPQHF

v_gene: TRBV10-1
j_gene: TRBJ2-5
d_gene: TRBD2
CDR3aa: CASAGGSGETQYF

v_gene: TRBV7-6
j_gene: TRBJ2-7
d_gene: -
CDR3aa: CASSLNPGHEQYF

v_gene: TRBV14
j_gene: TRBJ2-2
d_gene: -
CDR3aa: CASSLSLVTGELFF

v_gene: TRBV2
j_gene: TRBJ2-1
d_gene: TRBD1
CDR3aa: CASRNHGTGEGGEQFF

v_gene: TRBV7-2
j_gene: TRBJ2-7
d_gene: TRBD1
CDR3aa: CASSKNRGSSYEQYF

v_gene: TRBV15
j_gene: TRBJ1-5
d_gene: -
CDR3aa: CATGRAGVQPQHF

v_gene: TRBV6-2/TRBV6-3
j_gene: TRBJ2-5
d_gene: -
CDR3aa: CASSHADDDPHRETQYF

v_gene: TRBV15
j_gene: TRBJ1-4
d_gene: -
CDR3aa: CATSRVREGYEKLFF

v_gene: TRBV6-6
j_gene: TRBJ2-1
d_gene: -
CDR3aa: CASTRPRGEQFF

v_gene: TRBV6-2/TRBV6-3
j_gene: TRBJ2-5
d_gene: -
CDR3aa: CASTLKEEQETQYF

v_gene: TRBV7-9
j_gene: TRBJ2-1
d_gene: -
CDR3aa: CASSSDGGYNEQFF

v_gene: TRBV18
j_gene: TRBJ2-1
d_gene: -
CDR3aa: CASSPPEIGFTEQFF

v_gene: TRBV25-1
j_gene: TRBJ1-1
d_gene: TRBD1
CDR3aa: CASSTTLQGVGTEAFF

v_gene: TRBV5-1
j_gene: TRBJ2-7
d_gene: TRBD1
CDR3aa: CASSIGTGADEQYF

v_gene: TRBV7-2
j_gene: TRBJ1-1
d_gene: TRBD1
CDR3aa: CASRLGQGNTEAFF

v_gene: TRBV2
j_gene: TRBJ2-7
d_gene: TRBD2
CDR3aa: CASSDLGLAGMPTIEQYF

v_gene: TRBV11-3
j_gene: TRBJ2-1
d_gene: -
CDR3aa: CASSSNAWNEQFF

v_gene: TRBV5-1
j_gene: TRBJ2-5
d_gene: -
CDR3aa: CASSFFGGHGSGETQYF

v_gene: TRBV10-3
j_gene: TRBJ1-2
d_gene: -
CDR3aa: CAISEWQTYGYTF

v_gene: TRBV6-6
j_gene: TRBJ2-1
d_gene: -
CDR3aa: CASSSAGGGQFF

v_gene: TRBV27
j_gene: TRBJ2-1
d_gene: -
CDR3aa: CASSLNRDYNEQFF

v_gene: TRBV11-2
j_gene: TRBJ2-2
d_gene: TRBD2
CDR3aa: CASSPMSGRFNTGELFF

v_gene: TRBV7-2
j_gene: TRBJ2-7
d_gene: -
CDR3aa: CASSLEGGFAYEQYF

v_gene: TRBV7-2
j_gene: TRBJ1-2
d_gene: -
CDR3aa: CASSLAGGGNYGYTF

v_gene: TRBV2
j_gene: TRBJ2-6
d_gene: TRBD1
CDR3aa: CASSATGPEGANVLTF